This T cell receptor beta chain is from a study of cytomegalovirus exposure and HLA in healthy donors. Germline CDR1 reads SGHTA; CDR2 reads FQGTGA. Unmatched junction bases numbered 3, after V lost 2 bases and J lost 5 bases. This CDR3 has 13 amino acids. Primers included in the PCR were 60 Vbeta and 13 Jbeta primers. TCRdb's copy holds only in-frame clones and misses some; the assay was immunoSEQ multiplex PCR. The sample contains about 150,000 clones, around 75% of which appear only once. This chain links TRBV7-3 with TRBJ2-7; 7 nucleotides line up with TRBD1. The source is a man aged 25 to 40 in good health and CMV-seropositive. Material: PBMCs. CDR3 DNA: TGTGCCAGCAGCTTAGGGACAGTTAACGAGCAGTACTTC. Amino acids: CASSLGTVNEQYF.